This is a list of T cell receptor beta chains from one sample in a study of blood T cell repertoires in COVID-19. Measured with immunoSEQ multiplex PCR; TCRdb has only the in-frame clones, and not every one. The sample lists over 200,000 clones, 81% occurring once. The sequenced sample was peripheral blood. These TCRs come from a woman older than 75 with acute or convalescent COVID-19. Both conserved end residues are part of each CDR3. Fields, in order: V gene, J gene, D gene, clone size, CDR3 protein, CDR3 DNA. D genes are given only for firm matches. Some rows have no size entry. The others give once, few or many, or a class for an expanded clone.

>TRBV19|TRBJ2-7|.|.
CASSPQVSLEQYF
TGTGCCAGTAGTCCTCAGGTCTCTCTCGAGCAGTACTTC
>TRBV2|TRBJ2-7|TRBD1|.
CAITGDLSYEQYF
TGTGCCATTACAGGGGACCTCTCCTACGAGCAGTACTTC
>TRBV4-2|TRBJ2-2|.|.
CASSQEGLKLIGELFF
TGTGCCAGCAGCCAAGAAGGACTAAAATTGATCGGGGAGCTGTTTTTT
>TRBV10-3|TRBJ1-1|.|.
CAISESNQGRTEAFF
TGTGCCATCAGTGAGTCGAACCAGGGTAGAACTGAAGCTTTCTTT
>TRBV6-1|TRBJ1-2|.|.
CASSESGVYGYTF
TGTGCCAGCAGTGAATCGGGGGTCTATGGCTACACCTTC
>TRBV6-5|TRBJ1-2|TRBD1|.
CASSYRRTGQSGGYTF
TGTGCCAGCAGTTACCGGCGGACAGGGCAATCGGGGGGCTACACCTTC
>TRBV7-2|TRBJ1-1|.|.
CASSPTGPGLNTEAFF
TGTGCCAGCAGCCCGACCGGCCCAGGGTTGAACACTGAAGCTTTCTTT
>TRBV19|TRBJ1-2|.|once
CASTPGLNYGYTF
TGTGCCAGTACCCCGGGACTCAACTATGGCTACACCTTC
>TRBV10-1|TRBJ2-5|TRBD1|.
CASSESKCEGAETQYF
TGCGCCAGCAGTGAGTCGAAGTGTGAGGGGGCCGAGACCCAGTACTTC
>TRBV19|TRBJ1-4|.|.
CASRDPGRGKGKVF
TGTGCCAGTAGGGACCCCGGGAGGGGTAAGGGAAAGGTTTTT
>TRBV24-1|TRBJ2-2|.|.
CATSPAGANTGELFF
TGTGCCACCAGCCCCGCAGGGGCCAACACCGGGGAGCTGTTTTTT
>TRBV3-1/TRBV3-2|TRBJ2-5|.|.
CASSLYQETQYF
TGTGCCAGCAGTCTGTACCAAGAGACCCAGTACTTC
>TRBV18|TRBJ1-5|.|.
CASSPRGTETPQHF
TGTGCCAGCTCACCACGCGGGACTGAAACGCCCCAGCATTTT
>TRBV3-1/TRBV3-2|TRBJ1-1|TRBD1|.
CASQGAKGTEAFF
TGTGCCAGCCAGGGGGCCAAGGGCACTGAAGCTTTCTTT
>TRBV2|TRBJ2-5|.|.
CASSEDREKETQYF
TGTGCCAGCAGTGAGGACCGGGAGAAAGAGACCCAGTACTTC
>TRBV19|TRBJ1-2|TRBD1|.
CASSRRTGGSHGYTF
TGTGCCAGTAGTAGACGGACAGGGGGATCCCATGGCTACACCTTC
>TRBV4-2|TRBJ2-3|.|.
CASSQATRTDTQYF
TGTGCCAGCAGCCAAGCTACGCGCACAGATACGCAGTATTTT
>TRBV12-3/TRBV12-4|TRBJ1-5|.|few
CASSRQINQPQHF
TGTGCCAGCAGTCGACAGATAAATCAGCCCCAGCATTTT
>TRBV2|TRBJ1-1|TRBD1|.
CASSGRLTGAIGITEAFF
TGTGCCAGCAGTGGTCGGTTAACAGGGGCGATTGGGATCACTGAAGCTTTCTTT
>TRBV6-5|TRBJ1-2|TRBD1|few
CASSTRTGQGYTF
TGTGCCAGCAGTACCCGGACAGGGCAAGGCTACACCTTC
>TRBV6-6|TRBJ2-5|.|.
CASSYSIGAQETQYF
TGTGCCAGCAGTTACTCGATTGGGGCCCAAGAGACCCAGTACTTC
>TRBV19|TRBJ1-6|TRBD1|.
CASSEQGQGDSPLHF
TGTGCCAGTAGCGAGCAGGGACAGGGGGATTCACCCCTCCACTTT
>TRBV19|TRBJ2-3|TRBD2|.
CASSTVGLAVVTDTQYF
TGTGCCAGTAGTACCGTCGGACTAGCGGTCGTCACAGATACGCAGTATTTT
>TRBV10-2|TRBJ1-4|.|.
CASSDYRGGEKLFF
TGCGCCAGCAGTGATTATAGGGGGGGAGAAAAACTGTTTTTT
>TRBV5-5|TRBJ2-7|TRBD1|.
CASSLVTGVNYEQYF
TGTGCCAGCAGCTTGGTGACAGGGGTTAATTACGAGCAGTACTTC
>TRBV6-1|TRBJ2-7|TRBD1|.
CASSEALGRGLGEQYF
TGTGCCAGCAGTGAAGCGCTCGGCAGGGGGCTTGGGGAGCAGTACTTC
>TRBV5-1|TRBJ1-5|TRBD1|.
CASSPGGNQPQHF
TGCGCCAGCAGCCCAGGGGGGAATCAGCCCCAGCATTTT
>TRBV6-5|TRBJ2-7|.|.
CASSRAYEQYF
TGTGCCAGCAGTAGAGCATACGAGCAGTACTTC